This T cell receptor beta chain originates from a study of T-cell reconstitution after alpha-beta-depleted transplantation in children. In its sample, this clonotype was seen a few times. During its preparation, the TCRbeta library received unique molecular identifiers. TCRdb re-called the PCR reads with MiXCR, one entry per CDR3 protein. Here the sample spans about 410,000 distinct CDR3 sequences, about 20% being singletons. This CDR3 has 13 amino acids. Germline CDR1 KGHSH, CDR2 LQKENI. V was cut by 2 bases and J by 3 bases, with 5 bases left in between. Here the sequenced sample was PBMCs from the stem cell graft donor, taken from the stem cell graft. V usage is TRBV18 and J usage is TRBJ1-5; D call uncertain. This clonotype was obtained from a human donor who donated a stem cell graft to a child with acute myeloid leukemia. CDR3 loop: CASSPGNNQPQHF. The CDR3 region has the DNA TGTGCCAGCTCACCAGGGAACAATCAGCCCCAGCATTTT.